This TCR beta chain emerged from a study of cytomegalovirus exposure and HLA in healthy donors. On the study more broadly: Most genotyped donors, approximately 77% of 350 to 500, had Caucasian-associated genetic ancestry.

Study-wide findings and caveats: In a later analysis, TCR association rates varied by HLA locus: DRB1 most, HLA-C fewest.

Researchers ran the PCR with 60 Vbeta and 13 Jbeta primers. Profiled with immunoSEQ multiplex PCR; TCRdb holds only in-frame clones, not every one. The sample shows approximately 190,000 clones, 81% of them seen only once. Of note for this clone: Its antigen is currently unknown.

This CDR3 is 15 amino acids long. The germline gives CDR1 MGHRA, CDR2 YSYEKL. With V trimmed by 5 bases and J by 6 bases, 7 bases remained unmatched. The receptor was isolated from a man aged 35-49 years in good health and CMV-seropositive. Input material: PBMCs. The chain combines TRBV4-1 with TRBJ1-4; TRBD1 matches 9 bases. CDR3 residues: CASSKRTGVDEKLFF. CDR3 DNA sequence: TGCGCCAGCAGCAAAAGGACAGGGGTAGATGAAAAACTGTTTTTT.